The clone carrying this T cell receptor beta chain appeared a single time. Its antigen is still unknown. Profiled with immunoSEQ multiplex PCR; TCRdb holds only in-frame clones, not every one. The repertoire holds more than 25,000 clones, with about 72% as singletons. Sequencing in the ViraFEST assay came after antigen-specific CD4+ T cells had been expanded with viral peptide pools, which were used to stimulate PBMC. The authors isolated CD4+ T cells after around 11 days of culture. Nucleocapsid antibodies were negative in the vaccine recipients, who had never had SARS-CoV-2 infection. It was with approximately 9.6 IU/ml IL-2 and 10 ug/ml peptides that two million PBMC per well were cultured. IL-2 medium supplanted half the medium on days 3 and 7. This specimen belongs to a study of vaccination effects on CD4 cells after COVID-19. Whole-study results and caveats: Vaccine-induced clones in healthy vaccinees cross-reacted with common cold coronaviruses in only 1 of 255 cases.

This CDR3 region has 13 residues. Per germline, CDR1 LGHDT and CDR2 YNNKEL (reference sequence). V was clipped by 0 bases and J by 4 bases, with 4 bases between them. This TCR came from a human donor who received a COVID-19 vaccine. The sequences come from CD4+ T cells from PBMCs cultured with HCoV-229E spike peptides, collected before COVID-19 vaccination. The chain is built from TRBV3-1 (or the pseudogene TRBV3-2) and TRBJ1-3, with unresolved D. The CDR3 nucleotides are TGTGCCAGCAGCCAAGAGAGAGGAAACACCATATATTTT. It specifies CASSQERGNTIYF.